This T cell receptor beta chain was recovered during a study of CD8 T cells in Susac syndrome. Regarding the study as a whole: TCR sequencing and HLA analysis covered a relatively small number of individuals.

Random hexamers were used to reverse transcribe 0.5 to 1 ug of RNA. Amplification of TCR beta CDR3 across 54 Vbeta and 13 Jbeta was performed with immunoSEQ multiplex PCR. Each CDR3 protein is one row after TCRdb ran MiXCR on the immunoSEQ multiplex PCR reads. In the table there are 250,000 to 300,000 distinct CDR3 sequences, 89% of which are singletons. This clonotype was seen just once. Its antigen remains unknown. CDR1 and CDR2 (germline): SEHNR, FQNEAQ (reference sequence). The CDR3 runs 15 residues. With V trimmed by 5 bases and J by 8 bases, 10 bases remained unmatched. The origin of this receptor is a human donor with multiple sclerosis. The chain recombines TRBV7-9 with TRBJ2-1; 9 bases agree with TRBD1. Sequenced sample: CD8+ T cells from PBMCs. CDR3 residues: CASSHRQGVLDEQFF. The CDR3, as DNA: TGTGCCAGCAGCCACCGACAGGGGGTTTTGGATGAGCAGTTCTTC.